This note documents a single T cell receptor beta chain sequence. The repertoire was sequenced with immunoSEQ multiplex PCR; TCRdb's copy has only in-frame clones and lacks some. This repertoire shows 45,000 to 55,000 clones, less than 85% found once; its top ten account for roughly a tenth. This sample is part of a study of PD-L1 blockade in urothelial cancer. Background on the study: Specimens of blood held a median count of approximately 150,000 T cells.

V dropped 8 bases and J dropped 0 bases, with 17 bases sitting between them. The V gene's germline CDR1 is MGHDK and CDR2 SYGVNS. The CDR3 is 16 residues long. The time point was: pretreatment peripheral blood. The J gene is TRBJ2-1, the V gene TRBV25-1; D possibly corresponds to TRBD1 (5 bases). The starting material was PBMCs, obtained around atezolizumab (anti-PD-L1) treatment. This receptor was obtained from a man between 65 and 85 years old with urothelial cancer. CDR3 coding DNA: TGTGCCAGCGGTTCCCCCAGGGATTTCTCCTACAATGAGCAGTTCTTC. This sequence encodes CASGSPRDFSYNEQFF.